This T cell receptor beta chain was recorded in a study of shared clonotypes between healthy human individuals. The method was immunoSEQ multiplex PCR; TCRdb's version includes in-frame clones alone and lacks a portion of them. The sample yields 2 million to 3 million clones, around 94% seen once. With respect to this clone: Its matching antigen is unknown.

The junction had 15 bases not matched to a gene; V was cut back by 4 bases and J by 6 bases. Germline V gene lookup returns CDR1 SGHRS and CDR2 YFSETQ. This CDR3 spans 17 amino acids. Overall study findings and caveats: As a rule, naive subsets had a larger estimated richness than memory subsets.

The source is a man aged 18 to 29 in good health. The sample consisted of naive CD4+ T cells sorted from blood. This sample's subset: CD45RA+ positively selected. This chain uses TRBV5-1 with TRBJ1-4; TRBD1 matches at 7 bases. Here the CDR3 reads CASSPGDRRHLDEKLFF. CDR3 DNA sequence: TGCGCCAGCAGCCCGGGGGACAGAAGACATTTGGATGAAAAACTGTTTTTT.